This section outlines one TCR beta chain sequence together with its context. The data were taken from a study of control samples from healthy donors and cancer patients. The table came from immunoSEQ multiplex PCR; TCRdb's copy has only in-frame clones and leaves some out. This table has under 150,000 clones, around 88% appearing once. CDR3 length equals 12 residues. V gave up 5 bases and J gave up 8 bases, with 10 bases separating them. Germline CDR1 is KGHSH and CDR2 is LQKENI. This chain uses TRBV18 with TRBJ2-1, with D maybe TRBD1 (5 bases). Specimen: blood. This receptor was identified in a man aged 40-50 years in good health. CDR3 residues: CASSNKGDEQFF. The CDR3 nucleotides are TGTGCCAGCTCAAACAAAGGGGATGAGCAGTTCTTC. Full variable domain (outside the CDR3, taken from reference TRBV18 and TRBJ2-1): NAGVMQNPRHLVRRRGQEARLRCSPMKGHSHVYWYRQLPEEGLKFMVYLQKENIIDESGMPKERFSAEFPKEGPSILRIQQVVRGDSAAYFCASSNKGDEQFFGPGTRLTVL.